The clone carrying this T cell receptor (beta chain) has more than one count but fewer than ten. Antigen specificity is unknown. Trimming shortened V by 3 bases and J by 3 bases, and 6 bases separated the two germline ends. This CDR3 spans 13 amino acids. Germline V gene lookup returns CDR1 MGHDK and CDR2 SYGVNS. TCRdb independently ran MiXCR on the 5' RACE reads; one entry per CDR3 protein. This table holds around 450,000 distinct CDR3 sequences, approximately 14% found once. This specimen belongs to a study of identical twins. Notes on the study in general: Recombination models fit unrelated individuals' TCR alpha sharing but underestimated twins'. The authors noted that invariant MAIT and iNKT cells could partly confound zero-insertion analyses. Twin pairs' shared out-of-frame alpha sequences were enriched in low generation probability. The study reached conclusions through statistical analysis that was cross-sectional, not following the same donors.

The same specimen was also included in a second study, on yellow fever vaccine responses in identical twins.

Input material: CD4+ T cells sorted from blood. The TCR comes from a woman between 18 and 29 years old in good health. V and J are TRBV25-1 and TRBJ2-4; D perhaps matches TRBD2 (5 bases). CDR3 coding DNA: TGTGCCAGCAGTGATACTAGCAAAAACATTCAGTACTTC. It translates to CASSDTSKNIQYF.